This T cell receptor (beta chain) was identified during a study of cytomegalovirus exposure and HLA in healthy donors. The PCR had 60 Vbeta and 13 Jbeta primers. Method: immunoSEQ multiplex PCR; TCRdb's copy keeps in-frame clones and lacks some. This table has 97,000 or so clones, about 62% appearing once. CDR3 length: 14 residues. The J segment lost 1 base and the V segment lost 2 bases, leaving 0 bases of the junction unmatched. The germline V gene encodes CDR1 MRHNA and CDR2 SNTAGT. Recording of this donor's CMV serostatus was not done. This clonotype was sampled from a human donor in good health. The sequenced sample was PBMCs. The V call is TRBV6-4, the J call TRBJ1-1; 8 bases align to TRBD1. The chain's CDR3 is CASSDQGANTEAFF. DNA of the CDR3: TGTGCCAGCAGTGACCAGGGGGCGAACACTGAAGCTTTCTTT.